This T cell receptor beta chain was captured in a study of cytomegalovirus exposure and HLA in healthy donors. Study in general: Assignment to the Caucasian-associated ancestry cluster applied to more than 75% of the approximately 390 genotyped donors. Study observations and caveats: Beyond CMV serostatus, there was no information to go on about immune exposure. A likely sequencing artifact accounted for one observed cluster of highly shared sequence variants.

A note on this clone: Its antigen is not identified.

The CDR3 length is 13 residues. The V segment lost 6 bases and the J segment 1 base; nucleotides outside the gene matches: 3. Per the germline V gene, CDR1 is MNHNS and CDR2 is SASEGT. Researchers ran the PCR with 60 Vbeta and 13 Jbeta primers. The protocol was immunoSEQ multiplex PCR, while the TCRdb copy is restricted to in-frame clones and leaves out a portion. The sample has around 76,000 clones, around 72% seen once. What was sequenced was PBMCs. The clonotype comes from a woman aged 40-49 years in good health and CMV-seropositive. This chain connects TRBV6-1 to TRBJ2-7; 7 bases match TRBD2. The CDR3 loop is CASSGRSSYEQYF. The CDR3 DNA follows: TGTGCCAGCAGCGGGAGGTCATCCTACGAGCAGTACTTC.